This T cell receptor beta chain comes out of a study of T cells after yellow fever vaccination. Regarding the study as a whole: The study re-detected most primary-vaccination clones after the booster (96% CD4, 88% CD8).

TCRdb re-called the 5' RACE reads through MiXCR, storing one row per CDR3 protein. The data contain hundreds of thousands of distinct CDR3 sequences, about 7.8% of them seen just once; the ten biggest clones take up 17%. Ten or more counts support this clonotype. Its antigen is not identified. The specimen was PBMCs, collected around 45 days after the first yellow fever vaccination. The receptor comes from a man aged 18 to 30 who received the YFV17D yellow fever vaccine.

CDR3 sequence: CASLPGLAGGVGNEQFF. CDR3 bases: TGTGCCAGTCTGCCGGGACTAGCGGGGGGGGTAGGCAATGAGCAGTTCTTC. V usage is TRBV12-3 or TRBV12-4 and J usage is TRBJ2-1, with 16 bases matching TRBD2. Germline trimming cut 9 bases from V and 6 bases from J; bases unmatched to any gene: 11. The CDR3 runs 17 residues.